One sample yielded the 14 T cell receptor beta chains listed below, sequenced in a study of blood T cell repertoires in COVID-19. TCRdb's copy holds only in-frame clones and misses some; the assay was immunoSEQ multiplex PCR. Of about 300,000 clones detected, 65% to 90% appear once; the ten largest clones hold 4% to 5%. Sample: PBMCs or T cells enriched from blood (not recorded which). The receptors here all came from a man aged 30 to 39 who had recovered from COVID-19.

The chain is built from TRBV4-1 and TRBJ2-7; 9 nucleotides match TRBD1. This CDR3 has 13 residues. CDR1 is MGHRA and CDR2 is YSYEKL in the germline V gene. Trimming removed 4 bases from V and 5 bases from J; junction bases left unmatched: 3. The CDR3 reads CASSPRTGDEQYF. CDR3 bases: TGCGCCAGCAGCCCCCGGACAGGGGACGAGCAGTACTTC.

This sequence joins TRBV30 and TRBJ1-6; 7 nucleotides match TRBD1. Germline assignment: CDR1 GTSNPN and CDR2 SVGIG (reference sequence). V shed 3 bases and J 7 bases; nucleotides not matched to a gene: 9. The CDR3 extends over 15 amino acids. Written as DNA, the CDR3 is TGTGCCTGGAGGAAACAGGGGACGGGAAATTCACCCCTCCACTTT. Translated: CAWRKQGTGNSPLHF.

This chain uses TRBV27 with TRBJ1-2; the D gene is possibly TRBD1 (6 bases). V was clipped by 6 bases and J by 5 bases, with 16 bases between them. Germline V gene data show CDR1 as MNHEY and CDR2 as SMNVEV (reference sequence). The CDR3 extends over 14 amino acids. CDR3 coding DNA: TGTGCCAGCAGCCCCGAGACAGGTCTGTATGGCTACACCTTC. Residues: CASSPETGLYGYTF.

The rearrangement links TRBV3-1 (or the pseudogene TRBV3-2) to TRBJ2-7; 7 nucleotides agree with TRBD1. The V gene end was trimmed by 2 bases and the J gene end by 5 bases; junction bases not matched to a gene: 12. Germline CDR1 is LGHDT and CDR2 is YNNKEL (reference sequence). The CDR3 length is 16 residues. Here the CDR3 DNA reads TGTGCCAGCAGCCAACAACCCGAGACAGGGCACCACGAGCAGTACTTC. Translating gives CASSQQPETGHHEQYF.

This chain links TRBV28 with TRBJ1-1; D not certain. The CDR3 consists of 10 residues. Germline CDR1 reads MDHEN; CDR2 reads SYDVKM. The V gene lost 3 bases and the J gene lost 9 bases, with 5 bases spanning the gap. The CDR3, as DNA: TGTGCCAGCAGTTTCGGGAAAGCTTTCTTT. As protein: CASSFGKAFF. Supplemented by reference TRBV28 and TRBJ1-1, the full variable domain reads DVKVTQSSRYLVKRTGEKVFLECVQDMDHENMFWYRQDPGLGLRLIYFSYDVKMKEKGDIPEGYSVSREKKERFSLILESASTNQTSMYLCASSFGKAFFGQGTRLTVV.

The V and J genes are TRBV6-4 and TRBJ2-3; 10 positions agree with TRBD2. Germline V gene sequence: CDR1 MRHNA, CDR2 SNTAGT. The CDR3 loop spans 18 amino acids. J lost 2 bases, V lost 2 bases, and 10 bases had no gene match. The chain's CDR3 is CASSDVGVSGRDTDTQYF. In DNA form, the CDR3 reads TGTGCCAGCAGTGACGTAGGGGTAAGCGGGAGGGACACAGATACGCAGTATTTT.

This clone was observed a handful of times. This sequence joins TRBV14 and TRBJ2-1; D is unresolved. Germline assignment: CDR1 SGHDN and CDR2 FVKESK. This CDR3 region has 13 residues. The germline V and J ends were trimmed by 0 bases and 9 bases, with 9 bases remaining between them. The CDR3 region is CASSQDWRGEQFF. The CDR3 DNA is TGTGCCAGCAGCCAAGATTGGCGCGGTGAGCAGTTCTTC.

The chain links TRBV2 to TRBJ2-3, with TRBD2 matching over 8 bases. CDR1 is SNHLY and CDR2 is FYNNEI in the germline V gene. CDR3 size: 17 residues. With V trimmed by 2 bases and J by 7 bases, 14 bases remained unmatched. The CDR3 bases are TGTGCCAGCAGTGAACGTCCGCGGGGGGCAGGTGGGAATACGCAGTATTTT. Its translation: CASSERPRGAGGNTQYF.

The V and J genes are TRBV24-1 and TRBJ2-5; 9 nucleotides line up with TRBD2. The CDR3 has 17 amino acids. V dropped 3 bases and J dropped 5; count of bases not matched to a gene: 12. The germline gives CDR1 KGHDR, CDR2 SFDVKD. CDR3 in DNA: TGTGCCACCAGTGATCCCCCCGCGGCGGGAGGGCTGGAGACCCAGTACTTC. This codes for CATSDPPAAGGLETQYF.

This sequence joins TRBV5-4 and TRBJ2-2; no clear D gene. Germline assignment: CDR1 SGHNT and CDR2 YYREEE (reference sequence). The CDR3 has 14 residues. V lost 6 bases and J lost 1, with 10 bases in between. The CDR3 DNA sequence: TGTGCCAGCACTTTGGGCTTGAACACCGGGGAGCTGTTTTTT. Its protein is CASTLGLNTGELFF.

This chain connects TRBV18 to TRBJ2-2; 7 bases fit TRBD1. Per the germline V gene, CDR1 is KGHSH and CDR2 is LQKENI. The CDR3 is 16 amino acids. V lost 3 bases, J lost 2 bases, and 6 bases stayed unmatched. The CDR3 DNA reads TGTGCCAGCTCACCTCCGGGACAGAGAAACACCGGGGAGCTGTTTTTT. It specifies CASSPPGQRNTGELFF.

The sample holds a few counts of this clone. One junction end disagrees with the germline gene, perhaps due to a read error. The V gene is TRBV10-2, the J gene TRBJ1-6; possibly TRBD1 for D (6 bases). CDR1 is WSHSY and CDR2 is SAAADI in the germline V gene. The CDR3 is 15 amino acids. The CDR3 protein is CASSGAQGNNSPLHF. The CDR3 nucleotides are TGCGCCAGTAGTGGGGCTCAGGGGAATAATTCACCCCTCCACTTT.

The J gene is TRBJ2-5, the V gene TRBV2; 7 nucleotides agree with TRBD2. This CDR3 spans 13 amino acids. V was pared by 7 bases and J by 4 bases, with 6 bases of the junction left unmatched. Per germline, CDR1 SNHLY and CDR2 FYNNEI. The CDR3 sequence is CASTRGGVETQYF. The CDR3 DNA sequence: TGTGCCAGCACCCGGGGAGGGGTAGAGACCCAGTACTTC. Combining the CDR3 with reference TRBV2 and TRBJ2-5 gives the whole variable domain EPEVTQTPSHQVTQMGQEVILRCVPISNHLYFYWYRQILGQKVEFLVSFYNNEISEKSEIFDDQFSVERPDGSNFTLKIRSTKLEDSAMYFCASTRGGVETQYFGPGTRLLVL.

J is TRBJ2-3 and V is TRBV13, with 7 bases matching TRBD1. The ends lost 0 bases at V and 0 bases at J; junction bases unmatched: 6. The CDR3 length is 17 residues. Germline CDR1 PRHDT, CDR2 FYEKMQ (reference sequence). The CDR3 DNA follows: TGTGCCAGCAGCTTAGGCGGGACAGCTTCAAGCACAGATACGCAGTATTTT. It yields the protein CASSLGGTASSTDTQYF.